The 21 T cell receptor beta chains presented below share a single source sample, sequenced in a study of cytomegalovirus exposure and HLA in healthy donors. 13 Jbeta primers and 60 Vbeta primers were used for the PCR. TCRdb's copy holds only in-frame clones and misses some; the assay was immunoSEQ multiplex PCR. The sample table includes 170,000 or so clones. Input material: PBMCs. The receptor set was obtained from a man aged 25 to 40 in good health and CMV-seronegative.

The chain links TRBV7-9 to TRBJ1-2; D gene unclear. This CDR3 region has 13 residues. CDR1 and CDR2 from the germline V gene are SEHNR and FQNEAQ (reference sequence). V dropped 0 bases and J dropped 3 bases, with 5 bases sitting between them. For the CDR3, the DNA is TGTGCCAGCAGCTTAGCCAGTTACTATGGCTACACCTTC. Protein: CASSLASYYGYTF.

This chain links TRBV27 with TRBJ2-7; D gene ambiguous. Trimming shortened V by 2 bases and J by 0 bases, and 8 bases separated the two germline ends. There are 14 residues in the CDR3. Germline lookup yields CDR1 MNHEY and CDR2 SMNVEV (reference sequence). CDR3 sequence reads: CASSLVVSSYEQYF. For the CDR3, the DNA is TGTGCCAGCAGTTTAGTAGTTTCCTCCTACGAGCAGTACTTC.

The rearrangement joins TRBV11-2 to TRBJ2-2; TRBD1 matches at 8 bases. CDR3 size: 15 residues. V lost 3 bases and J lost 4; bases outside the gene matches: 4. Germline-derived CDR1 and CDR2 are SGHAT and FQNNGV. This chain's CDR3 is CASSFSTGGTGELFF. The CDR3 DNA reads as TGTGCCAGCAGCTTCAGCACAGGGGGCACCGGGGAGCTGTTTTTT.

The V gene is TRBV5-5, the J gene TRBJ1-2; D is possibly TRBD1 (5 bases). The CDR3 extends over 16 amino acids. Trimming removed 4 bases from V and 1 base from J, with 17 bases in between. Germline loops: CDR1 SGHKS, CDR2 YYEKEE (reference sequence). The CDR3 region is CASSEVGRDFNYGYTF. DNA of the CDR3: TGTGCCAGCAGCGAGGTGGGCAGGGACTTTAACTATGGCTACACCTTC. The full variable domain, in which reference TRBV5-5 and TRBJ1-2 provide the parts outside the CDR3, is DAGVTQSPTHLIKTRGQQVTLRCSPISGHKSVSWYQQVLGQGPQFIFQYYEKEERGRGNFPDRFSARQFPNYSSELNVNALLLGDSALYLCASSEVGRDFNYGYTFGSGTRLTVV.

The rearrangement links TRBV7-9 to TRBJ2-5; D is possibly TRBD2 (7 bases). The V gene's germline CDR1 is SEHNR and CDR2 FQNEAQ (reference sequence). V dropped 6 bases and J dropped 0 bases, with 23 bases sitting between them. The CDR3 spans 18 residues. Written as DNA, the CDR3 is TGTGCCAGCAGATTGGATAGACGGAGCGGGACATACCAAGAGACCCAGTACTTC. This gives the protein CASRLDRRSGTYQETQYF.

J is TRBJ2-1 and V is TRBV10-2; TRBD2 matches 9 bases. Looked up from germline, CDR1 is WSHSY and CDR2 is SAAADI. Trimming took 7 bases from V and 4 from J; bases not matched to a gene: 8. This CDR3 is 15 amino acids long. CDR3 coding DNA: TGCGCCAGCAAATCCGGACTAGCGCAGTACAATGAGCAGTTCTTC. Translation: CASKSGLAQYNEQFF.

The rearrangement uses TRBV7-6 and TRBJ2-2; D unclear. In germline, CDR1 is SGHVS, CDR2 FNYEAQ. This CDR3 contains 16 residues. Trimming cost V 0 bases and J 5 bases, with 13 bases left between them. CDR3: CASSLALVIATGELFF. The CDR3, as DNA: TGTGCCAGCAGCTTAGCTCTAGTTATCGCAACCGGGGAGCTGTTTTTT. The full variable domain, completed using reference TRBV7-6 and TRBJ2-2, is GAGVSQSPRYKVTKRGQDVALRCDPISGHVSLYWYRQALGQGPEFLTYFNYEAQQDKSGLPNDRFSAERPEGSISTLTIQRTEQRDSAMYRCASSLALVIATGELFFGEGSRLTVL.

The chain employs TRBV19 and TRBJ2-1; D not certain. V was clipped by 5 bases and J by 6 bases, with 8 bases between them. The CDR3 loop spans 12 amino acids. Germline V lookup: CDR1 LNHDA, CDR2 SQIVND (reference sequence). CDR3 DNA sequence: TGTGCCAGTAGTTTCGGCGGCAATGAGCAGTTCTTC. Translating it yields CASSFGGNEQFF.

This sequence joins TRBV20-1 and TRBJ2-7; the D gene is possibly TRBD1 (6 bases). Germline lookup yields CDR1 DFQATT and CDR2 SNEGSKA (reference sequence). CDR3 size: 11 residues. CDR3 DNA: TGCAGGGGGCAGGGGTCGGGCGAGCAGTACTTC. It translates to CRGQGSGEQYF.

V and J are TRBV2 and TRBJ1-2; 7 nucleotides line up with TRBD1. Germline V gene data show CDR1 as SNHLY and CDR2 as FYNNEI. The CDR3 covers 15 residues. V was pared by 6 bases and J by 5 bases, with 12 bases of the junction left unmatched. This CDR3 is CASSDHRGSGYGYTF. The DNA for the CDR3 is TGTGCCAGCAGCGACCACAGGGGATCGGGGTATGGCTACACCTTC.

The rearrangement links TRBV7-7 to TRBJ2-2; 7 bases line up with TRBD1. CDR1 and CDR2 (germline): SSHAT, FNYEAQ (reference sequence). The CDR3 spans 14 residues. V shed 3 bases and J 6 bases; nucleotides not matched to a gene: 4. The DNA of the CDR3 is TGTGCCAGCAGCTTCGACAGGGTAGCCGGGGAGCTGTTTTTT. It codes for CASSFDRVAGELFF.

This sequence joins TRBV9 and TRBJ2-2; 8 bases agree with TRBD1. J was trimmed by 2 bases and V by 3 bases; bases with no gene match: 6. Germline V CDR1 and CDR2: SGDLS, YYNGEE. The CDR3 covers 16 residues. The CDR3 region is CASSAQGQANTGELFF. For the CDR3, the DNA is TGTGCCAGCAGCGCCCAGGGACAGGCCAACACCGGGGAGCTGTTTTTT.

The CDR3 sequence: CASSVMGGATDTQYF. The CDR3 DNA reads as TGTGCCAGCAGCGTAATGGGCGGGGCCACAGATACGCAGTATTTT. The gene calls are TRBV9 and TRBJ2-3; D may be TRBD2 (6 bases). This CDR3 region has 15 residues. Germline V gives CDR1 SGDLS, CDR2 YYNGEE. Between the trimmed V and J ends, which lost 1 base and 2 bases, there was a span of 11 bases.

As DNA, the CDR3 is TGTGCCAGCAGCATTACTAGCGGGAGTTCCACCGGGGAGCTGTTTTTT. It translates to CASSITSGSSTGELFF. The chain carries TRBV7-2 and TRBJ2-2, with 11 positions matching TRBD2. The germline V gene has CDR1 SGHTA and CDR2 FQGNSA. This CDR3 is built from 16 residues. J gave up 4 bases and V 5 bases, and 6 bases lay outside the gene matches.

The chain has TRBV19 and TRBJ1-1; 9 bases fit TRBD1. This CDR3 region has 16 residues. Unmatched junction bases numbered 7, after V lost 5 bases and J lost 0 bases. Germline V gene data show CDR1 as LNHDA and CDR2 as SQIVND (reference sequence). The CDR3 region has the DNA TGTGCCAGTAGTTCTGGGACAGGGAGGGTGAACACTGAAGCTTTCTTT. Protein: CASSSGTGRVNTEAFF.

The CDR3 sequence is CASSFIPVPSAGELFF. The DNA of the CDR3 is TGTGCCAGCAGCTTTATCCCCGTACCCAGTGCCGGGGAGCTGTTTTTT. The chain links TRBV7-9 to TRBJ2-2, with D uncertain. CDR3 length: 16 amino acids. Trimming took off 3 bases at V and 6 bases at J, with 17 bases between the two ends. Germline CDR1 reads SEHNR; CDR2 reads FQNEAQ (reference sequence).

The rearrangement uses TRBV18 and TRBJ2-7; 10 bases fit TRBD2. The CDR3 length is 15 residues. Germline V gene lookup returns CDR1 KGHSH and CDR2 LQKENI. Trimming cost V 0 bases and J 3 bases; bases outside gene matches: 2. In DNA, the CDR3 is TGTGCCAGCTCACCACCGGGACTAGCGAACTACGAGCAGTACTTC. Encoded protein: CASSPPGLANYEQYF.

J is TRBJ2-1 and V is TRBV7-3, with 9 positions matching TRBD2. The V segment lost 4 bases and the J segment 2 bases; nucleotides outside the gene matches: 3. The length of the CDR3 is 15 residues. The germline V gene has CDR1 SGHTA and CDR2 FQGTGA. CDR3 coding DNA: TGTGCCAGCAGCTCCCTAGCGGGACCCTACAATGAGCAGTTCTTC. The encoded protein is CASSSLAGPYNEQFF.

This chain links TRBV11-3 with TRBJ2-7; D perhaps matches TRBD2 (6 bases). This CDR3 is built from 16 residues. Trimming took 1 base from V and 0 from J, leaving 13 bases between them. Germline V gives CDR1 SGHNT, CDR2 YENEEA. CDR3 sequence reads: CASSLGRGTSSYEQYF. CDR3 DNA: TGTGCCAGCAGCTTAGGCCGGGGGACGAGCTCCTACGAGCAGTACTTC.

The genes are TRBV5-4 and TRBJ1-2, with D unclear. The V gene lost 4 bases and the J gene lost 8 bases, with 15 bases spanning the gap. This CDR3 contains 13 residues. The V gene's germline CDR1 is SGHNT and CDR2 YYREEE (reference sequence). The CDR3 DNA sequence: TGTGCCAGCAGCGTTACCGGGGTAGTGGGCTACACCTTC. Residues: CASSVTGVVGYTF.

The chain links TRBV12-5 to TRBJ2-1; 11 nucleotides line up with TRBD2. Germline CDR1 LGHNT, CDR2 FRNRAP. V gave up 6 bases and J gave up 4 bases; unmatched junction bases: 20. This CDR3 is 20 amino acids long. This chain's CDR3 is CASGLFRGLLAGVYYNEQFF. The DNA of the CDR3 is TGTGCTAGTGGCCTATTTCGGGGCCTACTAGCGGGGGTTTATTACAATGAGCAGTTCTTC.